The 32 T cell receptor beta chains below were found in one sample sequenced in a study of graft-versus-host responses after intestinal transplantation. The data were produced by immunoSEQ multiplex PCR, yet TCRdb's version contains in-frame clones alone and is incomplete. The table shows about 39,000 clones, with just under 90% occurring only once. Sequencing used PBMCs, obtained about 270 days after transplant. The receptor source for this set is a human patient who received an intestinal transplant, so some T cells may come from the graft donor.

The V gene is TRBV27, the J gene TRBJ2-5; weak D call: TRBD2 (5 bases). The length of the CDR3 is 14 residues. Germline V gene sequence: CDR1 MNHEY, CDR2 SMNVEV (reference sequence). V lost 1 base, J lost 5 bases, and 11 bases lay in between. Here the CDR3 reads CASSLWASTETQYF. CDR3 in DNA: TGTGCCAGCAGTTTATGGGCTAGCACCGAGACCCAGTACTTC.

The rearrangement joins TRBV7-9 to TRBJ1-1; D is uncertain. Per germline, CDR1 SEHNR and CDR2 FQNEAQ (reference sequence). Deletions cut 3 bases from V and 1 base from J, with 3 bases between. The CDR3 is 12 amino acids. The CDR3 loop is CASSFPNTEAFF. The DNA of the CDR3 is TGTGCCAGCAGCTTCCCGAACACTGAAGCTTTCTTT.

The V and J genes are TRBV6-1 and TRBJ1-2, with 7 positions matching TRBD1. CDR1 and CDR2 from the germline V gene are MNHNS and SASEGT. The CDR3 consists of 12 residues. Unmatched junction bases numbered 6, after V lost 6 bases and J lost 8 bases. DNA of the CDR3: TGTGCCAGCAGCTCAGGGGGGAACGGCTACACCTTC. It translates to CASSSGGNGYTF.

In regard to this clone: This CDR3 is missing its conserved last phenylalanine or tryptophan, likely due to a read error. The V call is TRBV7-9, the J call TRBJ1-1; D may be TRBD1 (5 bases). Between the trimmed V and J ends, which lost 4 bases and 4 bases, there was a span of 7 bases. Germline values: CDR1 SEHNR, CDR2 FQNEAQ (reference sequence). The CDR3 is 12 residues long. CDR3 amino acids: CASSSGGTEAFL. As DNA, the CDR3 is TGTGCCAGCAGCTCCGGGGGCACTGAAGCTTTCCTT.

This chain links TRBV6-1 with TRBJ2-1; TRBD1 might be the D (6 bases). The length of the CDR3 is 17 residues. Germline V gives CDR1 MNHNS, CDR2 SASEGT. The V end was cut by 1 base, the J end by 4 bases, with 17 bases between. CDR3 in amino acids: CASSEGLGQIWYNEQFF. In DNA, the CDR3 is TGTGCCAGCAGTGAAGGGCTAGGACAGATTTGGTACAATGAGCAGTTCTTC.

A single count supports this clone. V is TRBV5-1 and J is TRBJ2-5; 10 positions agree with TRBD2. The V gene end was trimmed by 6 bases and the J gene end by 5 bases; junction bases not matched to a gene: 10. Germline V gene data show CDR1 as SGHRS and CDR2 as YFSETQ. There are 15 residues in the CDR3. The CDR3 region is CASTRRAGGPETQYF. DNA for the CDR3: TGCGCCAGCACCCGTAGAGCGGGGGGGCCGGAGACCCAGTACTTC.

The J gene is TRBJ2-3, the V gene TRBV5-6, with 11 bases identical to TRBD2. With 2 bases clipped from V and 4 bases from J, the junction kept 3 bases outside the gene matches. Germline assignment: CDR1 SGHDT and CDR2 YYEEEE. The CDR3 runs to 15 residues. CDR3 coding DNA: TGTGCCAGCAGCTTTAGCGGGGGGGCATCAGATACGCAGTATTTT. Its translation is CASSFSGGASDTQYF.

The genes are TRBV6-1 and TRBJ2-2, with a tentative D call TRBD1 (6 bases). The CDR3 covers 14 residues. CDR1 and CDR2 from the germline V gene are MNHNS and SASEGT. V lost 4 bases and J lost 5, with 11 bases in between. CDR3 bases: TGTGCCAGCAGTGGTACAGGGTTAACCGGGGAGCTGTTTTTT. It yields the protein CASSGTGLTGELFF.

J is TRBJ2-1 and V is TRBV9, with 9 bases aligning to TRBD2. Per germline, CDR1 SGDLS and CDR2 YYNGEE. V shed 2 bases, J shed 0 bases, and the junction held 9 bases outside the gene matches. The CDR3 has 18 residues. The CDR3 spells CASSVLRAGGSSYNEQFF. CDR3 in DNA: TGTGCCAGCAGCGTCCTGCGGGCGGGGGGGAGCTCCTACAATGAGCAGTTCTTC.

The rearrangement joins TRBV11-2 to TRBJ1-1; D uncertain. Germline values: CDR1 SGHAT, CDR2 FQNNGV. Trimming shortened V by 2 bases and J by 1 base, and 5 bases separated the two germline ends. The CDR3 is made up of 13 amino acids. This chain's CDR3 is CASSLKTNTEAFF. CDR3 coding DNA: TGTGCCAGCAGCTTAAAGACGAACACTGAAGCTTTCTTT.

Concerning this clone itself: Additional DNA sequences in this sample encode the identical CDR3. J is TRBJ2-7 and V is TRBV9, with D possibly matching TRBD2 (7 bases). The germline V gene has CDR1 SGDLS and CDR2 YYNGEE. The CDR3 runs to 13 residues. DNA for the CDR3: TGTGAGGAGGGGGGGGTGTGGAAGTACGAGCAGTACTTC. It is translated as CEEGGVWKYEQYF.

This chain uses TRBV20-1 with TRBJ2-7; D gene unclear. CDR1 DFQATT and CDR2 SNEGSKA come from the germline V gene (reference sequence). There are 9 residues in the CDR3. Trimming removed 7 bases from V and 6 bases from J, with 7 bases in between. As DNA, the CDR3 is TGCAGTGTCTCGTCCGAGCAGTACTTC. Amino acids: CSVSSEQYF.

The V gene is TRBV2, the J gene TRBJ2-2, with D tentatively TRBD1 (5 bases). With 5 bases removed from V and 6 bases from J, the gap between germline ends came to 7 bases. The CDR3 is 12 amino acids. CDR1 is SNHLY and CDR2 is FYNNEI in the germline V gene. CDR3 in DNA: TGTGCCAGCAGTACAGGTCCCGGGGAGCTGTTTTTT. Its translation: CASSTGPGELFF.

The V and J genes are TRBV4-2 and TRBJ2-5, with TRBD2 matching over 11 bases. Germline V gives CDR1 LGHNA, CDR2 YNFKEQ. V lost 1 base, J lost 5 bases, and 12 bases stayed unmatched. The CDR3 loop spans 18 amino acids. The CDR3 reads CASSQGGISGGASETQYF. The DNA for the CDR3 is TGTGCCAGCAGCCAAGGTGGTATTAGCGGGGGGGCATCCGAGACCCAGTACTTC.

The CDR3 bases are TGCGCCAGCAGCTCTGGGCTAGCGGGGGTACAAGAGACCCAGTACTTC. Amino acid sequence: CASSSGLAGVQETQYF. The chain has TRBV5-1 and TRBJ2-5; 10 bases agree with TRBD2. CDR3 length: 16 amino acids. V was pared by 3 bases and J by 2 bases, with 7 bases of the junction left unmatched. The V gene's germline CDR1 is SGHRS and CDR2 YFSETQ.

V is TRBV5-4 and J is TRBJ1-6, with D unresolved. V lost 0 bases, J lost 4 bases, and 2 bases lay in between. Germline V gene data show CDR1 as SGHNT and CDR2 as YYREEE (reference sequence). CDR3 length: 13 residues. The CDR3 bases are TGTGCCAGCAGCTTGGGGTATAATTCACCCCTCCACTTT. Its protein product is CASSLGYNSPLHF. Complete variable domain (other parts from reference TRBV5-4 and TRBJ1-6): ETGVTQSPTHLIKTRGQQVTLRCSSQSGHNTVSWYQQALGQGPQFIFQYYREEENGRGNFPPRFSGLQFPNYSSELNVNALELDDSALYLCASSLGYNSPLHFGNGTRLTVT.

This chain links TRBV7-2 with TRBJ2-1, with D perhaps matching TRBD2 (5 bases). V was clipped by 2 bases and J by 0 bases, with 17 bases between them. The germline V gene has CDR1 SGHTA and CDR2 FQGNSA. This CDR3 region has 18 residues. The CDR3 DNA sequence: TGTGCCAGCAGCTTATCCCTCAACTCGGGGTCCTCCTACAATGAGCAGTTCTTC. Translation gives CASSLSLNSGSSYNEQFF.

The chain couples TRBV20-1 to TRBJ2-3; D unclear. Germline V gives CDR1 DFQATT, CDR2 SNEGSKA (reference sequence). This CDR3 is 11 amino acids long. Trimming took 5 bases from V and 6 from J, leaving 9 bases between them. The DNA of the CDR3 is TGCAGTGCTCCTAATCCCGATACGCAGTATTTT. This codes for CSAPNPDTQYF.

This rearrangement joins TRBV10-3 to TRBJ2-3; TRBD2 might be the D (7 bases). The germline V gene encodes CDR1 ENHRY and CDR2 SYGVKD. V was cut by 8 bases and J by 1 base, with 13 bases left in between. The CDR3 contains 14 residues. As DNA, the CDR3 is TGTGCCATCGCAGGAGGGGGGGGCACAGATACGCAGTATTTT. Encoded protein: CAIAGGGGTDTQYF.

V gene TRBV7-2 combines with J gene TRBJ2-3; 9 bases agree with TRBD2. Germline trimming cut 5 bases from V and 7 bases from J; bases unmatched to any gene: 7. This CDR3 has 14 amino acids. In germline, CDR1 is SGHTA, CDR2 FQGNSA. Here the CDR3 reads CASSLSGGINTQYF. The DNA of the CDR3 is TGTGCCAGCAGCCTTAGCGGGGGTATAAATACGCAGTATTTT. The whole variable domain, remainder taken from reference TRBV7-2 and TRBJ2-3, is GAGVSQSPSNKVTEKGKDVELRCDPISGHTALYWYRQSLGQGLEFLIYFQGNSAPDKSGLPSDRFSAERTGGSVSTLTIQRTQQEDSAVYLCASSLSGGINTQYFGPGTRLTVL.

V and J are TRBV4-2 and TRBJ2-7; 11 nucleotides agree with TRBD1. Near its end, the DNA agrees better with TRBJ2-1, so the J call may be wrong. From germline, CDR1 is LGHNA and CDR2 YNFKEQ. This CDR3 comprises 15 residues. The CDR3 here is CASSPRTGGVNEQFF. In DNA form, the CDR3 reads TGTGCCAGCAGCCCGCGGACAGGGGGCGTAAACGAGCAGTTCTTC.

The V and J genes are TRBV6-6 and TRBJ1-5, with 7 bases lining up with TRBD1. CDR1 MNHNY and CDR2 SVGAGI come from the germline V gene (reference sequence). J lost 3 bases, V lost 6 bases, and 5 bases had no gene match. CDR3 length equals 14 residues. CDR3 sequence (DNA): TGTGCCAGCAGACGTACAGGGGACAATCAGCCCCAGCATTTT. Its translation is CASRRTGDNQPQHF.

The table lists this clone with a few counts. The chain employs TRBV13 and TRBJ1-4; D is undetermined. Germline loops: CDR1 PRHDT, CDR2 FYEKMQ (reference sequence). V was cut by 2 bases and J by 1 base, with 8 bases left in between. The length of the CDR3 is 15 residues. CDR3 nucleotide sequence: TGTGCCAGCAGCTTAACCCAAGGAACTAATGAAAAACTGTTTTTT. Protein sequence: CASSLTQGTNEKLFF.

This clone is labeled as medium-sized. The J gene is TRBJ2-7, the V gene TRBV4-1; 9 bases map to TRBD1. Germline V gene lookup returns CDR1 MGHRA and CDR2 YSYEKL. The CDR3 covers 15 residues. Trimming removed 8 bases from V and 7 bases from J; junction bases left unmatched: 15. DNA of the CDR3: TGCGCCAGCGAATCCTCCGGGACAGGGATCGGGGAGCAGTACTTC. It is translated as CASESSGTGIGEQYF.

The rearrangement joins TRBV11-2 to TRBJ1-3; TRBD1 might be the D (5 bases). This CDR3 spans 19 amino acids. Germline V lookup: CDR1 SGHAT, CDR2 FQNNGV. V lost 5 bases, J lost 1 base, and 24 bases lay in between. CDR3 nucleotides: TGTGCCAGCAGCCCCTCGGCCTCGACAGCACGTACATCTGGAAACACCATATATTTT. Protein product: CASSPSASTARTSGNTIYF.

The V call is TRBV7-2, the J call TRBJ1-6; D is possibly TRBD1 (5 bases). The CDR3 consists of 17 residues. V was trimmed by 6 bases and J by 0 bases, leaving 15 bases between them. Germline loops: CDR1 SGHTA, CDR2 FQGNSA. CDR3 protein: CASRAGGFLSYNSPLHF. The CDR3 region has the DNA TGTGCCAGCAGAGCGGGGGGGTTCCTCTCCTATAATTCACCCCTCCACTTT.

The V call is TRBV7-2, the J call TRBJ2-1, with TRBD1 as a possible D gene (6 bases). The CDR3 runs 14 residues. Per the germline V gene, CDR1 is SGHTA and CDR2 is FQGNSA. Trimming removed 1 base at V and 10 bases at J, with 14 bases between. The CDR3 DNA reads TGTGCCAGCAGCTTAGGTGGGGGCACAAAGGAGCAGTTCTTC. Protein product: CASSLGGGTKEQFF.

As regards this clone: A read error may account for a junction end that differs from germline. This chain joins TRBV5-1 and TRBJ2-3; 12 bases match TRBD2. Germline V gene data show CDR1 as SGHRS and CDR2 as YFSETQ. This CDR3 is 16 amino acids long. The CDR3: CARSYLAGGQGDTQYF. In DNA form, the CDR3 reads TGCGCCCGCAGCTACCTAGCGGGGGGGCAGGGAGATACGCAGTATTTT.

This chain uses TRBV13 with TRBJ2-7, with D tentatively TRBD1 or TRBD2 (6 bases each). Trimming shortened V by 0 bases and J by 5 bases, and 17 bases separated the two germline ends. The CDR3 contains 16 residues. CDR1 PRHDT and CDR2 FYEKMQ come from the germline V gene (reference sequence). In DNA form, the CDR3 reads TGTGCCAGCAGCTTAGGCCTAGGGGGGCTGGAGGACGAGCAGTACTTC. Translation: CASSLGLGGLEDEQYF.

The CDR3 region is CASSQDVPSNEQFF. CDR3 nucleotide sequence: TGTGCCAGCTCACAGGACGTTCCCTCGAATGAGCAGTTCTTC. This chain uses TRBV18 with TRBJ2-1; D call uncertain. This CDR3 contains 14 residues. V lost 4 bases and J lost 7, with 14 bases in between. The germline gives CDR1 KGHSH, CDR2 LQKENI.

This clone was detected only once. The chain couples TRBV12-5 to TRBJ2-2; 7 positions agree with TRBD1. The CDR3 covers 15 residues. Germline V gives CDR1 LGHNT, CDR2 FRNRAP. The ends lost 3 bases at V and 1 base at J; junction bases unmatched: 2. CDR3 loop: CASGLRQGNTGELFF. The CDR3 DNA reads TGTGCTAGTGGTTTAAGACAGGGGAACACCGGGGAGCTGTTTTTT.

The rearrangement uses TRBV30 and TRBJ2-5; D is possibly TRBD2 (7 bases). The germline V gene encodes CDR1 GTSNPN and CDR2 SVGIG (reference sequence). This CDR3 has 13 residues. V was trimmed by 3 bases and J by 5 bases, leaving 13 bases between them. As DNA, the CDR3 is TGTGCCTGGAGCCGTGGGGGGGGCGAGACCCAGTACTTC. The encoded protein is CAWSRGGGETQYF. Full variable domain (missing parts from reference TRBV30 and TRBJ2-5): SQTIHQWPATLVQPVGSPLSLECTVEGTSNPNLYWYRQAAGRGLQLLFYSVGIGQISSEVPQNLSASRPQDRQFILSSKKLLLSDSGFYLCAWSRGGGETQYFGPGTRLLVL.